The 17 T cell receptor beta chains below were found in one sample sequenced in a study of CD8 T cells in Susac syndrome. After extraction with the RNeasy kit, roughly 0.45 to 1 ug of the RNA was reverse transcribed using random hexamers. TCRdb re-derived calls from the immunoSEQ multiplex PCR reads in MiXCR, one entry per CDR3 protein. The sample yields 20,000 or so distinct CDR3 sequences, approximately 95% seen once. Specimen: CD8+ T cells from PBMCs. These receptors all come from a human donor in good health.

This chain joins TRBV5-1 and TRBJ2-6; D not certain. The germline V gene encodes CDR1 SGHRS and CDR2 YFSETQ. The V end was cut by 3 bases, the J end by 2 bases, with 9 bases between. The CDR3 runs to 15 residues. The CDR3 nucleotides are TGCGCCAGCAGCTCCGGCTTCCCTGGGGCCAACGTCCTGACTTTC. Translation: CASSSGFPGANVLTF.

This chain joins TRBV28 and TRBJ2-1, with TRBD1 as a possible D gene (6 bases). Trimming shortened V by 6 bases and J by 9 bases, and 24 bases separated the two germline ends. Germline V gives CDR1 MDHEN, CDR2 SYDVKM. This CDR3 is 16 amino acids long. CDR3 nucleotides: TGTGCCAGCAGCCTGTATCCGGGCAGGGGAATTGGTGAGCAGTTCTTC. Its translation: CASSLYPGRGIGEQFF.

The chain has TRBV28 and TRBJ2-7; D is possibly TRBD2 (6 bases). V lost 2 bases, J lost 3 bases, and 11 bases lay in between. CDR3 length: 14 residues. Germline assignment: CDR1 MDHEN and CDR2 SYDVKM. CDR3 coding DNA: TGTGCCAGCAGTTTAGGAGGGGAGCTCTACGAGCAGTACTTC. Translation gives CASSLGGELYEQYF.

V and J are TRBV29-1 and TRBJ2-2, with 10 bases aligning to TRBD1. Per the germline V gene, CDR1 is SQVTM and CDR2 is ANQGSEA. The CDR3 extends over 14 amino acids. The trim removed 4 bases at V and 7 bases at J, leaving 6 bases unmatched. The CDR3 is CSVAGTGVFGELFF. The CDR3 nucleotides are TGCAGCGTTGCCGGGACAGGGGTCTTCGGGGAGCTGTTTTTT.

The rearrangement uses TRBV12-5 and TRBJ1-1, with D perhaps matching TRBD1 (5 bases). V lost 6 bases to trimming and J lost 1 base, with 9 bases between them. Germline V lookup: CDR1 LGHNT, CDR2 FRNRAP. CDR3 length: 13 residues. DNA for the CDR3: TGTGCTAGTGGACTAACAGGGAACACTGAAGCTTTCTTT. Protein sequence: CASGLTGNTEAFF.

The gene calls are TRBV28 and TRBJ1-5; D is ambiguous. The CDR3 spans 17 residues. Between the trimmed V and J ends, which lost 7 bases and 0 bases, there was a span of 19 bases. The germline V gene encodes CDR1 MDHEN and CDR2 SYDVKM. Here the CDR3 reads CASTMISRDFSNQPQHF. The CDR3 DNA sequence: TGTGCCAGCACGATGATAAGTAGGGATTTTAGCAATCAGCCCCAGCATTTT.

The chain uses TRBV6-5 and TRBJ1-1; unclear D gene. The CDR3 has 13 amino acids. Germline V gives CDR1 MNHEY, CDR2 SVGAGI. V dropped 2 bases and J dropped 1 base, with 5 bases sitting between them. The CDR3, as DNA: TGTGCCAGCAGTTACGACGGGAACACTGAAGCTTTCTTT. It codes for CASSYDGNTEAFF.

V usage is TRBV13 and J usage is TRBJ2-3; 11 bases fit TRBD2. Germline lookup yields CDR1 PRHDT and CDR2 FYEKMQ (reference sequence). V gave up 3 bases and J gave up 1 base; unmatched junction bases: 9. CDR3 length equals 18 residues. Here the CDR3 DNA reads TGTGCCAGCAGCTTCGGACTAGCGGGTACCTCTGGCACAGATACGCAGTATTTT. Protein product: CASSFGLAGTSGTDTQYF.

J is TRBJ1-2 and V is TRBV18; D gene uncertain. The germline V gene has CDR1 KGHSH and CDR2 LQKENI. CDR3 size: 16 residues. V lost 0 bases, J lost 8 bases, and 19 bases lay in between. The CDR3 region has the DNA TGTGCCAGCTCACCACCCCAATCCCCAATCCTGGAGGGCTACACCTTC. Its translation is CASSPPQSPILEGYTF.

The rearrangement joins TRBV7-2 to TRBJ1-3; 7 nucleotides match TRBD1. Germline CDR1 and CDR2: SGHTA and FQGNSA. Trimming at V came to 5 bases and at J to 0 bases, leaving 7 bases not matched to a gene. The CDR3 totals 16 residues. The CDR3 protein is CASSQPRDSSGNTIYF. The CDR3 DNA reads as TGTGCCAGCAGCCAACCCCGGGACAGCTCTGGAAACACCATATATTTT.

This clonotype has just one count. This sequence joins TRBV7-8 and TRBJ2-7; TRBD1 is a possible D gene (6 bases). V was shortened by 5 bases and J by 5 bases, with 10 bases between the two germline ends. The CDR3 spans 12 residues. Germline-derived CDR1 and CDR2 are SGHVS and FQNEAQ. CDR3 nucleotides: TGTGCCAGCAGCCTGGACAGACACGAGCAGTACTTC. It translates to CASSLDRHEQYF.

This clonotype was seen a single time. The chain is built from TRBV27 and TRBJ2-1; 14 bases align to TRBD2. Germline loops: CDR1 MNHEY, CDR2 SMNVEV (reference sequence). The CDR3 loop spans 15 amino acids. J gave up 7 bases and V 7 bases, and 6 bases lay outside the gene matches. The CDR3 region has the DNA TGTGCCAGCATTCGCGGGACTAGCGGGAGAAATGAGCAGTTCTTC. The encoded protein is CASIRGTSGRNEQFF.

The DNA of the CDR3 is TGCAGTCTTGGACAGGGGGCTGAGGACACTGAAGCTTTCTTT. Translating it yields CSLGQGAEDTEAFF. The chain uses TRBV20-1 and TRBJ1-1, with TRBD1 matching over 11 bases. CDR3 length equals 14 residues. The V gene's germline CDR1 is DFQATT and CDR2 SNEGSKA (reference sequence). Trimming at V came to 8 bases and at J to 3 bases, leaving 8 bases not matched to a gene.

This clonotype was seen just once. The chain is built from TRBV7-3 and TRBJ2-7; D gene ambiguous. This CDR3 spans 14 amino acids. Trimming shortened V by 4 bases and J by 3 bases, and 13 bases separated the two germline ends. Germline V gene sequence: CDR1 SGHTA, CDR2 FQGTGA. CDR3 DNA sequence: TGTGCCAGCAGCTCGCCGACAAGAAACTACGAGCAGTACTTC. This gives the protein CASSSPTRNYEQYF.

The chain couples TRBV4-1 to TRBJ2-1; D remains unclear. CDR1 and CDR2 from the germline V gene are MGHRA and YSYEKL. The CDR3 length is 18 residues. Trimming took 1 base from V and 0 from J, leaving 16 bases between them. The CDR3 spells CASSQAETQLNSYNEQFF. The CDR3 bases are TGCGCCAGCAGCCAAGCCGAGACCCAGCTGAACTCCTACAATGAGCAGTTCTTC.

The gene calls are TRBV3-1 and TRBJ2-3; no reliable D call. The germline V gene has CDR1 LGHDT and CDR2 YNNKEL (reference sequence). V was shortened by 3 bases and J by 2 bases, with 9 bases between the two germline ends. This CDR3 has 14 amino acids. CDR3 DNA: TGTGCCAGCAGCCATGAGTGGGTCACAGATACGCAGTATTTT. Its protein is CASSHEWVTDTQYF.

CDR3 amino acids: CASSQGVAYNEQFF. The CDR3 DNA is TGTGCCAGCAGCCAAGGCGTGGCCTACAATGAGCAGTTCTTC. This sequence joins TRBV3-1 and TRBJ2-1; D gene uncertain. CDR1 LGHDT and CDR2 YNNKEL come from the germline V gene (reference sequence). Trimming removed 1 base from V and 2 bases from J, with 6 bases in between. The CDR3 covers 14 residues.